Presented here are 8 T cell receptor beta chains from one specimen sequenced in a study of CD8+ T cells in alopecia areata. Reverse transcription of extracted RNA yielded cDNA, which provided the sequencing template. Libraries were prepared by immunoSEQ multiplex PCR; TCRdb keeps only in-frame clonotypes and omits some of them. The sample comprises about 150,000 clones, 62% of which are singletons, and 35% to 45% rests with the top ten. The sample comprised CD8+ T cells sorted from blood. The source of these receptors is a human donor in good health.

About this clone itself: Other DNA sequences in the same sample also yield this CDR3. The chain is built from TRBV5-4 and TRBJ2-1; 12 bases are shared with TRBD2. The V segment lost 0 bases and the J segment 8 bases; nucleotides outside the gene matches: 9. This CDR3 has 17 residues. CDR1 and CDR2 (germline): SGHNT, YYREEE (reference sequence). The CDR3 loop reads CASSLAVLAGGYDEQFF. The CDR3 DNA reads as TGTGCCAGCAGCTTGGCTGTACTAGCGGGAGGATACGATGAGCAGTTCTTC.

The gene calls are TRBV28 and TRBJ2-5; possibly TRBD1 for D (5 bases). Trimming cost V 5 bases and J 1 base, with 14 bases left between them. The CDR3 extends over 15 amino acids. Germline CDR1 is MDHEN and CDR2 is SYDVKM. As DNA, the CDR3 is TGTGCCAGCAGTGAAGGCCAGGGCCTCCAAGAGACCCAGTACTTC. Translating gives CASSEGQGLQETQYF. The whole variable domain, remainder taken from reference TRBV28 and TRBJ2-5, is DVKVTQSSRYLVKRTGEKVFLECVQDMDHENMFWYRQDPGLGLRLIYFSYDVKMKEKGDIPEGYSVSREKKERFSLILESASTNQTSMYLCASSEGQGLQETQYFGPGTRLLVL.

The CDR3 bases are TGCGCCAGCAGCCAAACCAGAAACTACGAGCAGTACTTC. This encodes CASSQTRNYEQYF. This rearrangement joins TRBV4-1 to TRBJ2-7; no clear D. CDR3 length: 13 residues. V gave up 2 bases and J gave up 3 bases, with 8 bases separating them. CDR1 MGHRA and CDR2 YSYEKL come from the germline V gene.

V is TRBV4-1 and J is TRBJ2-2; no clear D gene. The germline V gene has CDR1 MGHRA and CDR2 YSYEKL. The CDR3 has 14 amino acids. Trimming removed 1 base from V and 3 bases from J, with 6 bases in between. CDR3 sequence (DNA): TGCGCCAGCAGCCAAGCGGCCTACACCGGGGAGCTGTTTTTT. Protein sequence: CASSQAAYTGELFF.

This clone has only one observation. V usage is TRBV28 and J usage is TRBJ1-5; the match to TRBD1 covers 12 bases. Germline V gene lookup returns CDR1 MDHEN and CDR2 SYDVKM. The trim removed 6 bases at V and 7 bases at J, leaving 4 bases unmatched. CDR3 length equals 14 residues. Here the CDR3 reads CASRGQGAYQPQHF. The CDR3 DNA follows: TGTGCCAGCAGGGGACAGGGGGCGTACCAGCCCCAGCATTTT.

V usage is TRBV19 and J usage is TRBJ1-5, with 7 positions matching TRBD1. V trimming: 4 bases; J trimming: 5 bases; junction bases outside the gene matches: 11. The CDR3 totals 16 residues. CDR1 LNHDA and CDR2 SQIVND come from the germline V gene (reference sequence). The CDR3 nucleotides are TGTGCCAGTAGTACTAACGACAGGGTGACCGATCAGCCCCAGCATTTT. This encodes CASSTNDRVTDQPQHF.

The rearrangement joins TRBV7-9 to TRBJ2-7; D gene ambiguous. The CDR3 has 14 residues. Trimming took 8 bases from V and 5 from J, leaving 19 bases between them. The germline CDR1 and CDR2 sequences are SEHNR and FQNEAQ (reference sequence). The CDR3, as DNA: TGTGCCAGCGGCATTTTTGAAGGGATCCACGAGCAGTACTTC. Translated, it gives CASGIFEGIHEQYF. The full variable domain, its missing parts supplied by reference TRBV7-9 and TRBJ2-7, is DTGVSQNPRHKITKRGQNVTFRCDPISEHNRLYWYRQTLGQGPEFLTYFQNEAQLEKSRLLSDRFSAERPKGSFSTLEIQRTEQGDSAMYLCASGIFEGIHEQYFGPGTRLTVT.

The V and J genes are TRBV30 and TRBJ1-1; D perhaps matches TRBD1 (5 bases). CDR1 and CDR2 (germline): GTSNPN, SVGIG (reference sequence). This CDR3 spans 17 amino acids. Trimming removed 0 bases from V and 0 bases from J, with 17 bases in between. In DNA form, the CDR3 reads TGTGCCTGGAGTGTACCATTATCAGGGCCGATGAACACTGAAGCTTTCTTT. Encoded protein: CAWSVPLSGPMNTEAFF.